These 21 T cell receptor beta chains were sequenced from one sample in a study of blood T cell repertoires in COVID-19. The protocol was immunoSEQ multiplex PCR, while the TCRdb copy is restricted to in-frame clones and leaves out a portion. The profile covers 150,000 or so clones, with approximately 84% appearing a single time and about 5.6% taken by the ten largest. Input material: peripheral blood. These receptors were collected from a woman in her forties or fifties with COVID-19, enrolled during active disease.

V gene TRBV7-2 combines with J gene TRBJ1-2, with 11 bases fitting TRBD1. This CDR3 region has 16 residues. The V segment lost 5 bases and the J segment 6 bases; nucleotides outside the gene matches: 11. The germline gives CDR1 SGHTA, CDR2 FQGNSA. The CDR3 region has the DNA TGTGCCAGCAGCCTTAAGGACAGGGGGCAACCAAATGGCTACACCTTC. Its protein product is CASSLKDRGQPNGYTF.

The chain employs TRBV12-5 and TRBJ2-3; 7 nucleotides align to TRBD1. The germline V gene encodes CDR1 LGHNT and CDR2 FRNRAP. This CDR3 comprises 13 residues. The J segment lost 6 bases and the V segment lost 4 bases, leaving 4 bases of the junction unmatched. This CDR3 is CASGSDRSDTQYF. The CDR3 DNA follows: TGTGCTAGTGGTTCGGACAGGTCTGATACGCAGTATTTT.

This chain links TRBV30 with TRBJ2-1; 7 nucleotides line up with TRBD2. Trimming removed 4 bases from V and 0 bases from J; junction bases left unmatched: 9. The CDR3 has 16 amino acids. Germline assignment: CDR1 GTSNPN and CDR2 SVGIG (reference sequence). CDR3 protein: CAWKVGRGSSYNEQFF. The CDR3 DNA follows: TGTGCCTGGAAGGTTGGGCGGGGGAGCTCCTACAATGAGCAGTTCTTC.

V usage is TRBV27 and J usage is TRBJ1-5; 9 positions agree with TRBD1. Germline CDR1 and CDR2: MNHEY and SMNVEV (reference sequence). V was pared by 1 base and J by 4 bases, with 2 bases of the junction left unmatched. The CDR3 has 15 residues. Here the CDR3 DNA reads TGTGCCAGCAGTTTATTCGGGACAGGGAATCAGCCCCAGCATTTT. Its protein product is CASSLFGTGNQPQHF.

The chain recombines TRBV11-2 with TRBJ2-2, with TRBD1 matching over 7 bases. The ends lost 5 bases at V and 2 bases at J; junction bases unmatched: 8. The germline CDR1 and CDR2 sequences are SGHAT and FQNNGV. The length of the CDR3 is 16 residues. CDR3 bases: TGTGCCAGCAGCGCATGGGGACAGACTAACACCGGGGAGCTGTTTTTT. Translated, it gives CASSAWGQTNTGELFF.

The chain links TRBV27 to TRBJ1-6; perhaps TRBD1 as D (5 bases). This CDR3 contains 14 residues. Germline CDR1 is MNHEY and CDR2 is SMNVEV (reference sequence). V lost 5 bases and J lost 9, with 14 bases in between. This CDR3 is CASSGGSASSPLHF. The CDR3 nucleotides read TGTGCCAGCAGTGGGGGGTCGGCCAGTTCACCCCTCCACTTT.

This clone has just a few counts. This CDR3 reads CASSLATRYNEQFF. The CDR3 DNA reads as TGTGCCAGCAGCTTAGCGACTAGATACAATGAGCAGTTCTTC. V and J are TRBV7-9 and TRBJ2-1; D possibly corresponds to TRBD2 (6 bases). Germline V gives CDR1 SEHNR, CDR2 FQNEAQ (reference sequence). V lost 0 bases and J lost 4, with 7 bases in between. CDR3 length equals 14 residues.

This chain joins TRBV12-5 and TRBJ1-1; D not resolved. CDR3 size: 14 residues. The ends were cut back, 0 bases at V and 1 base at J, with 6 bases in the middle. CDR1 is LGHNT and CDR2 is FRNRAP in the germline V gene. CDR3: CASGLVNRNTEAFF. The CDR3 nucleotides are TGTGCTAGTGGTTTGGTCAACAGGAACACTGAAGCTTTCTTT.

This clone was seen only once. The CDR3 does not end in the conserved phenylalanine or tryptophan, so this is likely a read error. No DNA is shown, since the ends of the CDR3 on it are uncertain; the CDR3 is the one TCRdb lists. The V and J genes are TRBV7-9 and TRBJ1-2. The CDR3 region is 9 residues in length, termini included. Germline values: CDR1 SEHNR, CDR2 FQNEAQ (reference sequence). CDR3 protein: CASSSPPGN.

This CDR3 reads CASSLDTNTGELFF. DNA of the CDR3: TGTGCCAGCAGCTTGGACACGAACACCGGGGAGCTGTTTTTT. The chain has TRBV7-9 and TRBJ2-2, with D possibly matching TRBD1 (5 bases). Trimming took 3 bases from V and 0 from J, leaving 5 bases between them. The CDR3 runs to 14 residues. Germline CDR1 is SEHNR and CDR2 is FQNEAQ (reference sequence).

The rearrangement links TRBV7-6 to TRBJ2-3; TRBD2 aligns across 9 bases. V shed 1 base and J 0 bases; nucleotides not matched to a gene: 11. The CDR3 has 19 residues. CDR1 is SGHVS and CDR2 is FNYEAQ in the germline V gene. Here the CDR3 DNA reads TGTGCCAGCAGCTTAGGCCTAGCGGGGAACCTCCAAAGCACAGATACGCAGTATTTT. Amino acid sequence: CASSLGLAGNLQSTDTQYF.

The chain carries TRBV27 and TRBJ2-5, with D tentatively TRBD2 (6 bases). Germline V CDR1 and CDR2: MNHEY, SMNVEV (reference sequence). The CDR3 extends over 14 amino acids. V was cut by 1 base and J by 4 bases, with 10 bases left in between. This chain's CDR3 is CASSLYGGSETQYF. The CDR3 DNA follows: TGTGCCAGCAGTTTATATGGGGGGTCAGAGACCCAGTACTTC.

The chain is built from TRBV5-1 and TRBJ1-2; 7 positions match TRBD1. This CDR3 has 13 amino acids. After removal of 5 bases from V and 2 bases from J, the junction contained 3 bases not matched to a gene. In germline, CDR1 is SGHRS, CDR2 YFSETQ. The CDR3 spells CASRKDRNYGYTF. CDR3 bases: TGCGCCAGCAGGAAGGACAGGAACTATGGCTACACCTTC.

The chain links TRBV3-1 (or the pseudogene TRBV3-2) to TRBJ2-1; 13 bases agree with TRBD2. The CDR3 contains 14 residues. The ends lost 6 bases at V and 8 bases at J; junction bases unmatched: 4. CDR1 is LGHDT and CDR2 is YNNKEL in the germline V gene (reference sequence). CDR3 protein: CASSLGLAGDEQFF. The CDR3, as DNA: TGTGCCAGCAGTCTCGGACTAGCGGGGGATGAGCAGTTCTTC.

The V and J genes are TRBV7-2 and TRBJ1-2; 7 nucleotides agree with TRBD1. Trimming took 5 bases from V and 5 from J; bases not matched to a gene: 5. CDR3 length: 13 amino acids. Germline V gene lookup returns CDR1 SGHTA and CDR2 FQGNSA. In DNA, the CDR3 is TGTGCCAGCAGCCGGGAGGGGGCGTATGGCTACACCTTC. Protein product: CASSREGAYGYTF.

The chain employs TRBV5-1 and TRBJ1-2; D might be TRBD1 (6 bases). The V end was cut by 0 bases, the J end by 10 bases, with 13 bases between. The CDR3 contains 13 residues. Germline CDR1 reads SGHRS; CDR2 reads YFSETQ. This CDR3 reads CASSLGQETNYTF. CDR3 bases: TGCGCCAGCAGCTTGGGACAGGAAACAAACTACACCTTC.

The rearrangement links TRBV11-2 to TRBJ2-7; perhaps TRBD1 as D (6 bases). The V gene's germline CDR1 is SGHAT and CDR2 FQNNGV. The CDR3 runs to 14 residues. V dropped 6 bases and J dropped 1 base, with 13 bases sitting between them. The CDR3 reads CASRAGTLSYEQYF. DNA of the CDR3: TGTGCCAGCAGGGCCGGGACACTATCCTACGAGCAGTACTTC.

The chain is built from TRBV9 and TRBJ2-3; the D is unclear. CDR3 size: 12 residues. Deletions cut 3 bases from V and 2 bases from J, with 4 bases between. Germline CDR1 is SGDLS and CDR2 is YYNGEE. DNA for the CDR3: TGTGCCAGCAGCGCGTACACAGATACGCAGTATTTT. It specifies CASSAYTDTQYF.

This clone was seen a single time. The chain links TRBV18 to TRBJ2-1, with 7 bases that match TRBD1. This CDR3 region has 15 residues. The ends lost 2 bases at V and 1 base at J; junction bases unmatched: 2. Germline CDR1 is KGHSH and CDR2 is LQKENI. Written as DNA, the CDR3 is TGTGCCAGCTCACCAAGGACAGGATCCTACAATGAGCAGTTCTTC. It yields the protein CASSPRTGSYNEQFF. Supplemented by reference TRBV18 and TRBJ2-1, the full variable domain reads NAGVMQNPRHLVRRRGQEARLRCSPMKGHSHVYWYRQLPEEGLKFMVYLQKENIIDESGMPKERFSAEFPKEGPSILRIQQVVRGDSAAYFCASSPRTGSYNEQFFGPGTRLTVL.

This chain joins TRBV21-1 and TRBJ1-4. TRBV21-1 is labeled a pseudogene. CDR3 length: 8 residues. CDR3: CLNEKLFF. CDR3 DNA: TGCCTTAATGAAAAACTGTTTTTT.

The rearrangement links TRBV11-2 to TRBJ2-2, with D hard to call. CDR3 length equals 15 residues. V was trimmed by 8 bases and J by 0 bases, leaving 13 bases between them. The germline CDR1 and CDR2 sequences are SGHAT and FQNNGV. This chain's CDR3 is CASHKIATNTGELFF. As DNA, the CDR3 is TGTGCCAGCCATAAGATTGCGACGAACACCGGGGAGCTGTTTTTT.